This is a list of T cell receptor beta chains from one sample in a study of blood T cell repertoires in COVID-19. The data were produced by immunoSEQ multiplex PCR, yet TCRdb's version contains in-frame clones alone and is incomplete. The table lists approximately 330,000 clones, around 87% of them singletons. Material: peripheral blood. The receptors derive from a woman aged 45-65 years with active or convalescent COVID-19. CDR3s include the opening cysteine and the closing phenylalanine or tryptophan. Fields, in order: D gene, clone size, V gene, J gene, CDR3 DNA, CDR3 protein. The D gene is left open where the match is weak. Rows may omit the clone size; those that give it use once, few, many or a size class.

d_gene: -
abundance: -
v_gene: TRBV9
j_gene: TRBJ2-1
CDR3nt: TGTGCCAGCACCGCGGGGGCGGCGAGCTCCTACAATGAGCAGTTCTTC
CDR3aa: CASTAGAASSYNEQFF

d_gene: -
abundance: once
v_gene: TRBV10-3
j_gene: TRBJ1-2
CDR3nt: TGTGCCATCAGGGGCCAGATGGATGGCTACACCTTC
CDR3aa: CAIRGQMDGYTF

d_gene: TRBD2
abundance: -
v_gene: TRBV7-2
j_gene: TRBJ2-3
CDR3nt: TGTGCCAGCAGCCCTACTCGACTAGCGGAAACAGATACGCAGTATTTT
CDR3aa: CASSPTRLAETDTQYF

d_gene: TRBD1
abundance: -
v_gene: TRBV5-1
j_gene: TRBJ2-2
CDR3nt: TGCGCCAGCAGCATGGGGGACAGGCAGAACGCGAACACCGGGGAGCTGTTTTTT
CDR3aa: CASSMGDRQNANTGELFF

d_gene: -
abundance: -
v_gene: TRBV7-2
j_gene: TRBJ1-2
CDR3nt: TGTGCCAGCAGCCCGCCGGGAGGGATTTCATTTAACTATGGCTACACCTTC
CDR3aa: CASSPPGGISFNYGYTF

d_gene: -
abundance: -
v_gene: TRBV6-5
j_gene: TRBJ2-1
CDR3nt: TGTGCCAGCGGCCCTCGGGGCAATGAGCAGTTCTTC
CDR3aa: CASGPRGNEQFF

d_gene: TRBD1
abundance: -
v_gene: TRBV28
j_gene: TRBJ1-1
CDR3nt: TGTGCCAGCAATTCTAGGGGGCGCGGCGTCACTGAAGCTTTCTTT
CDR3aa: CASNSRGRGVTEAFF

d_gene: TRBD1
abundance: -
v_gene: TRBV5-1
j_gene: TRBJ1-4
CDR3nt: TGCGCCAGCAGCTTCACAGGGGCGGGAGAAAAACTGTTTTTT
CDR3aa: CASSFTGAGEKLFF

d_gene: -
abundance: -
v_gene: TRBV5-4
j_gene: TRBJ1-1
CDR3nt: TGTGCCAGCAGCTTGGTGCACAGGATGAACACTGAAGCTTTCTTT
CDR3aa: CASSLVHRMNTEAFF

d_gene: TRBD2
abundance: -
v_gene: TRBV11-3
j_gene: TRBJ2-1
CDR3nt: TGTGCCAGCAGCCCTAGCGGGAGGAGGATCGGCAATGAGCAGTTCTTC
CDR3aa: CASSPSGRRIGNEQFF

d_gene: TRBD2
abundance: once
v_gene: TRBV28
j_gene: TRBJ2-7
CDR3nt: TGTGCCAGCAGTCTGTCCTCTAGCGGACTCTACGAGCAGTACTTC
CDR3aa: CASSLSSSGLYEQYF

d_gene: -
abundance: -
v_gene: TRBV7-6
j_gene: TRBJ2-6
CDR3nt: TGTGCCAGCAGCCCCGAAAAGAGGGCGCCTGGGGCCAACGTCCTGACTTTC
CDR3aa: CASSPEKRAPGANVLTF

d_gene: -
abundance: -
v_gene: TRBV18
j_gene: TRBJ1-2
CDR3nt: TGTGCCAGCTCACGAAGACAGACCGCGGACTATGGCTACACCTTC
CDR3aa: CASSRRQTADYGYTF

d_gene: TRBD2
abundance: -
v_gene: TRBV19
j_gene: TRBJ2-2
CDR3nt: TGTGCCAGTAGTACAGACCTTCCGATAGCGGGAGAAACCCCCACCGGGGAGCTGTTTTTT
CDR3aa: CASSTDLPIAGETPTGELFF

d_gene: TRBD2
abundance: -
v_gene: TRBV30
j_gene: TRBJ2-7
CDR3nt: TGTGCCTGGAGTGGGCTAGCGGGTTACGAGCAGTACTTC
CDR3aa: CAWSGLAGYEQYF

d_gene: -
abundance: -
v_gene: TRBV7-3
j_gene: TRBJ2-3
CDR3nt: TGTGCCAGCAGCCCAAGTGCGCGAAGGGGGGATACGCAGTATTTT
CDR3aa: CASSPSARRGDTQYF

d_gene: -
abundance: once
v_gene: TRBV14
j_gene: TRBJ1-1
CDR3nt: TGTGCCAGCAGCCAAGGGGGCATTGGGATGATTGAAGCTTTCTTT
CDR3aa: CASSQGGIGMIEAFF

d_gene: -
abundance: -
v_gene: TRBV9
j_gene: TRBJ1-2
CDR3nt: TGTGCCAGCAGCGGGGCAGATTATAACTATGGCTACACCTTC
CDR3aa: CASSGADYNYGYTF